The 6 T cell receptor beta chains below come from one sample, sequenced in a study of T cell repertoires in cytomegalovirus infection. These receptors have no identified antigens. TCRdb re-called the reads through MiXCR, storing one row per CDR3 protein. The table has 680,000 or so distinct CDR3 sequences, around a third seen once. The sequencing used cultured PBMCs, collected from culture after CMV antigen stimulation. The origin of the receptors is a human donor in good health (CMV status not recorded). Some clones in this sample may be carry-over from other donors' samples.

V gene TRBV7-2 combines with J gene TRBJ1-1, with no clear D. The V gene's germline CDR1 is SGHTA and CDR2 FQGNSA. CDR3 length: 16 amino acids. V was cut by 1 base and J by 8 bases, with 20 bases left in between. CDR3: CASSLDGKVYEVEAFF. The CDR3 DNA reads TGTGCCAGCAGCTTAGACGGTAAGGTCTATGAGGTGGAAGCTTTCTTT.

This clonotype has a handful of counts. This chain connects TRBV4-1 to TRBJ1-1, with a possible D match to TRBD1 (5 bases). V lost 4 bases, J lost 7 bases, and 13 bases lay in between. From germline, CDR1 is MGHRA and CDR2 YSYEKL. This CDR3 is 13 amino acids long. The CDR3 nucleotides are TGCGCCAGCAGCCCGTTCAGGGCCGGTGAAGCTTTCTTT. It encodes CASSPFRAGEAFF.

The genes are TRBV2 and TRBJ1-1; no definite D call. V gave up 3 bases and J gave up 10 bases, with 12 bases separating them. Germline assignment: CDR1 SNHLY and CDR2 FYNNEI. This CDR3 is 12 amino acids long. This chain's CDR3 is CASSDAGFGAFF. CDR3 bases: TGTGCCAGCAGTGATGCGGGGTTTGGAGCTTTCTTT.

The genes are TRBV18 and TRBJ2-7; D is perhaps TRBD1 (5 bases). Germline V CDR1 and CDR2: KGHSH, LQKENI. V was clipped by 2 bases and J by 6 bases, with 17 bases between them. The CDR3 is 15 amino acids. The DNA for the CDR3 is TGTGCCAGCTCACCATTCCAGGGTAGGAATCGCGAGCAGTACTTC. It yields the protein CASSPFQGRNREQYF. The whole variable domain, filled in from reference TRBV18 and TRBJ2-7, reads NAGVMQNPRHLVRRRGQEARLRCSPMKGHSHVYWYRQLPEEGLKFMVYLQKENIIDESGMPKERFSAEFPKEGPSILRIQQVVRGDSAAYFCASSPFQGRNREQYFGPGTRLTVT.

The J gene is TRBJ2-7, the V gene TRBV5-5; D may be TRBD1 (5 bases). Germline lookup yields CDR1 SGHKS and CDR2 YYEKEE (reference sequence). V was cut by 1 base and J by 1 base, with 12 bases left in between. The CDR3 is 15 amino acids. CDR3 amino acids: CASSLLRGLSYEQYF. In nucleotides, the CDR3 is TGTGCCAGCAGCTTGTTAAGGGGCCTATCCTACGAGCAGTACTTC. The full variable domain, completed using reference TRBV5-5 and TRBJ2-7, is DAGVTQSPTHLIKTRGQQVTLRCSPISGHKSVSWYQQVLGQGPQFIFQYYEKEERGRGNFPDRFSARQFPNYSSELNVNALLLGDSALYLCASSLLRGLSYEQYFGPGTRLTVT.

This clonotype was counted many times. The chain joins TRBV7-2 to TRBJ1-4; no definite D call. Germline-derived CDR1 and CDR2 are SGHTA and FQGNSA. This CDR3 spans 15 amino acids. V was trimmed by 4 bases and J by 0 bases, leaving 9 bases between them. CDR3: CASSSQPTTNEKLFF. The DNA for the CDR3 is TGTGCCAGCAGCTCCCAACCCACAACTAATGAAAAACTGTTTTTT.